This is a list of T cell receptor beta chains from one sample in a study of T cell responses to AZD1222 COVID-19 vaccine. Assay: immunoSEQ multiplex PCR; the TCRdb copy retains only in-frame clones and omits some. The sample lists about 72,000 clones, around 87% occurring once. The sample here was peripheral blood, taken on day 0 of AZD1222 vaccination. The receptor set was obtained from an adult in good health. Each CDR3 is given with its conserved first and last residue. Fields, in order: clone size, D gene, J gene, V gene, CDR3 protein. The D gene is left open where the match is weak. Rows may omit the clone size; those that give it use once, few, many or a size class.

>-|-|TRBJ1-1|TRBV27
CASSHRTNTEAFF
>-|-|TRBJ2-3|TRBV18
CASSPTDTQYF
>-|-|TRBJ1-5|TRBV2
CASSDRAGQPQHF
>-|-|TRBJ2-1|TRBV5-4
CASSGRDVPSGHNEQFF
>once|-|TRBJ1-4|TRBV24-1
CATSASDGRENEKLFF
>-|-|TRBJ2-7|TRBV12-3/TRBV12-4
CASSLSPLAEQYF
>-|-|TRBJ1-2|TRBV20-1
CSATNLRVPPF
>once|TRBD1|TRBJ1-5|TRBV19
CASQQGQPQHF
>-|TRBD1|TRBJ1-1|TRBV7-9
CASSPDRGGMNTEAFF
>-|TRBD1|TRBJ2-1|TRBV7-3
CASSLMGQVANEQFF
>-|-|TRBJ2-7|TRBV10-2
CASMRQVSTYEQYF
>-|-|TRBJ1-4|TRBV27
CASSFSSTRVPLFF
>once|TRBD1|TRBJ1-2|TRBV24-1
CATSGTGSSYGYTF
>-|-|TRBJ1-2|TRBV3-1/TRBV3-2
CASSQAGWSGYTF
>-|TRBD1|TRBJ1-2|TRBV6-5
CASGFRTGVGYTF
>-|-|TRBJ2-7|TRBV29-1
CSVWDFPSYEQYF
>-|-|TRBJ2-1|TRBV14
CASSQTRLRFF
>once|-|TRBJ1-2|TRBV4-1
CASSQATGTRVYGYTF
>-|-|TRBJ1-5|TRBV5-4
CASSWEKRVFQDQPQHF
>once|-|TRBJ1-5|TRBV20-1
CSASGYYGQLNQPQHF
>-|-|TRBJ2-3|TRBV19
CASSTRTGTDTQYF
>once|-|TRBJ1-1|TRBV28
CASRRGANTEAFF
>-|-|TRBJ2-1|TRBV7-2
CASSPPSIPDEQFF
>-|TRBD1|TRBJ1-4|TRBV3-1/TRBV3-2
CASTSGTGNEKLFF
>-|-|TRBJ2-2|TRBV7-9
CASSLVLNTGELFF
>once|TRBD2|TRBJ2-7|TRBV7-7
CASSSSGGYEQYF
>-|-|TRBJ2-1|TRBV7-2
CASSLGEIAWRYDEQFF
>-|-|TRBJ2-2|TRBV3-1/TRBV3-2
CASSQPDRAGELFF
>once|-|TRBJ2-5|TRBV30
CAWSLRLQPQETQYF
>-|-|TRBJ2-3|TRBV5-4
CASSSGSTDTQYF
>once|-|TRBJ1-3|TRBV18
CASSPLGGGRISGNTIYF
>-|-|TRBJ2-2|TRBV7-8
CASSSWTANTGELFF
>-|TRBD1|TRBJ1-6|TRBV20-1
CSASTDREDSSPLHF
>-|TRBD1|TRBJ1-5|TRBV19
CASRGQTYSNQPQHF
>-|-|TRBJ2-2|TRBV9
CASSDRLGELNTGELFF
>-|TRBD2|TRBJ2-1|TRBV4-1
CASSHTSGTYNEQFF
>-|-|TRBJ2-1|TRBV30
CAWSVLEDYEQFF
>-|TRBD1|TRBJ1-6|TRBV7-9
CASSSQGKGSPLHF
>-|-|TRBJ1-1|TRBV13
CASSLEGEGNTEAFF
>-|TRBD2|TRBJ2-1|TRBV5-1
CASSAGLAGGRSYNEQFF
>-|-|TRBJ1-2|TRBV11-2
CASTISDGSNYGYTF
>-|TRBD1|TRBJ2-7|TRBV30
CAWSTGGNTYEQYF
>-|TRBD1|TRBJ1-4|TRBV15
CATSREGQGDEKLFF